These T cell receptor beta chains were read from a single sample in a study of T cells in tumors after PD-1 blockade. Only in-frame clones appear in the TCRdb table, and some are missing; sequencing was by immunoSEQ multiplex PCR. Of more than 8,000 clones in the sample, roughly 60% were seen once. The sample in question was tumor tissue, obtained after anti-PD-1 treatment. The origin of the receptors is a human donor with basal cell carcinoma. Both conserved end residues are part of each CDR3. A D gene is named only where the DNA matches it firmly. A row's size may be missing; if present it is once, few, many or a size class.

J gene	D gene	V gene	clone size	CDR3 DNA	CDR3 protein
TRBJ2-1	-	TRBV20-1	-	TGCAGTGCCACAGTCAATGAGCAGTTCTTC	CSATVNEQFF
TRBJ2-2	TRBD1	TRBV2	-	TGTGCCAGCAGGTACAGGGGTGTGCGCACCGGGGAGCTGTTTTTT	CASRYRGVRTGELFF
TRBJ2-5	-	TRBV6-6	-	TGTGCCAGCAGTTACGCTAGCTACGAGACCCAGTACTTC	CASSYASYETQYF
TRBJ2-3	-	TRBV2	-	TGTGCCAGCAGTCGACTCAGGGAGTCGGCAGATACGCAGTATTTT	CASSRLRESADTQYF
TRBJ2-2	-	TRBV7-9	medium-sized	TGTGCCAGCAGCCCCCGGGACGGGGGCACCGGGGAGCTGTTTTTT	CASSPRDGGTGELFF
TRBJ1-2	-	TRBV5-1	few	TGCGCCAGCAGCTTAGGGGCCCAAGGAGGCTACACCTTC	CASSLGAQGGYTF
TRBJ1-1	TRBD1	TRBV6-6	few	TGTGCCAGCAGTCGGCCGGGACAGGGGGTGAAGAACACTGAAGCTTTCTTT	CASSRPGQGVKNTEAFF
TRBJ2-5	-	TRBV10-3	-	TGTGCCATCAGTGAACGCCAGGGTGAGCAAGAGACCCAGTACTTC	CAISERQGEQETQYF
TRBJ2-3	-	TRBV9	-	TGTGCCAGCAGCCCCAACACAGATACGCAGTATTTT	CASSPNTDTQYF
TRBJ2-5	TRBD2	TRBV4-1	few	TGCGCCAGCAGCCAAGATCCGGGGGGACTAGCGGTTACCCAAGAGACCCAGTACTTC	CASSQDPGGLAVTQETQYF
TRBJ1-5	-	TRBV6-6	-	TGTGCCAGCACAGGATGGGATCAGCCCCAGCATTTT	CASTGWDQPQHF
TRBJ2-1	-	TRBV10-2	-	TGCGCCAGCAGTGAGCCGGGAAGCTCCTACAATGAGCAGTTCTTC	CASSEPGSSYNEQFF
TRBJ1-1	-	TRBV12-3/TRBV12-4	once	TGTGCCAGCACGGGGACGCCGGGCACTGAAGCTTTCTTT	CASTGTPGTEAFF
TRBJ2-4	TRBD1	TRBV7-7	few	TGTGCTAGCAGTCCTGACAGGGGGAAGGCCAAAAACATTCAGTACTTC	CASSPDRGKAKNIQYF
TRBJ2-1	TRBD2	TRBV10-2	-	TGCGCCAGCATGGGAACTAGCGGGGACAATGAGCAGTTCTTC	CASMGTSGDNEQFF
TRBJ1-2	-	TRBV7-9	few	TGTGCCAGCAGCTTAGCGGGAAGGACGTACGGCTACACCTTC	CASSLAGRTYGYTF
TRBJ2-5	-	TRBV18	-	TGTGCCAGCTCCCCCGGGTCCCAAGAGACCCAGTACTTC	CASSPGSQETQYF
TRBJ1-2	-	TRBV19	once	TGTGCCAGTACCACTTACCCTCTGGAGGGCACCCATGGCTACACCTTC	CASTTYPLEGTHGYTF
TRBJ2-3	-	TRBV6-5	-	TGTGCCAGCAGTTACTCTGGCGGGGACATAGATACGCAGTATTTT	CASSYSGGDIDTQYF
TRBJ1-1	-	TRBV11-2	-	TGTGCCAGCAGCTCAGGCGGGGGGGGCGGAGGACGAGTTTACACTGAAGCTTTCTTT	CASSSGGGGGGRVYTEAFF
TRBJ1-4	-	TRBV2	-	TGTGCCAGCAATCCTTGGGATGAAAAACTGTTTTTT	CASNPWDEKLFF
TRBJ2-1	TRBD1	TRBV2	few	TGTGCCAGCAGGGGACAGGGGCTTGGGGATGAGCAGTTCTTC	CASRGQGLGDEQFF
TRBJ2-1	-	TRBV20-1	-	TGCAGTGCTAGTCTCAGGCAGGGTGGTGAGCAGTTCTTC	CSASLRQGGEQFF
TRBJ1-4	-	TRBV2	-	TGTGCCAGCAGTGATCGTTCTGGTTTCGATGAAAAACTGTTTTTT	CASSDRSGFDEKLFF
TRBJ1-1	TRBD1	TRBV5-1	-	TGCGCCAGCAGCTACTCTAAGACAGGGCTCACTGAAGCTTTCTTT	CASSYSKTGLTEAFF
TRBJ2-7	-	TRBV2	few	TGTGCCAGCAAACCCCGGACAGATTCCTACGAGCAGTACTTC	CASKPRTDSYEQYF
TRBJ2-1	TRBD1	TRBV5-4	-	TGTGCCAGCAGCAAACCACAGGGGGGTTTCTACAATGAGCAGTTCTTC	CASSKPQGGFYNEQFF
TRBJ2-5	-	TRBV14	-	TGTGCCAGCAGCCAAGGGTCAGTCCAGTACTTC	CASSQGSVQYF
TRBJ1-2	-	TRBV3-1/TRBV3-2	-	TGTGCCAGCAGCCGTGGTTGGAGGGCCACATATTCTGACTATGGCTACACCTTC	CASSRGWRATYSDYGYTF
TRBJ1-5	-	TRBV6-5	-	TGTGCCAGCAGTCTCCGGGCTCAGGGGCCCCAGCATTTT	CASSLRAQGPQHF
TRBJ1-3	-	TRBV9	-	TGTGCCAGCAGCGAAGGGGATTCCGGAAACACCATATATTTT	CASSEGDSGNTIYF
TRBJ1-1	-	TRBV13	-	TGTGCCAGCAGCTTCAGCCAGAACACTGAAGCTTTCTTT	CASSFSQNTEAFF
TRBJ1-2	-	TRBV10-3	-	TGTGCCATCAGTGGGACCGCCGGGGGGCAGATTGGCTACACCTTC	CAISGTAGGQIGYTF
TRBJ1-2	TRBD1	TRBV15	-	TGTGCCACCAGCAGGCCACGGACAGGCCTTACAACCTTC	CATSRPRTGLTTF
TRBJ2-1	TRBD1	TRBV15	-	TGTGCCACCAGCACCCAGGGGGAATCGTATAATGAGCAGTTCTTC	CATSTQGESYNEQFF
TRBJ2-5	-	TRBV5-1	few	TGCGCCAGCAGCAAAGCGACAGGGAGGTGGGAGACCCAGTACTTC	CASSKATGRWETQYF
TRBJ1-2	TRBD1	TRBV2	-	TGTGCCAGCAGTGACAGGGGGCGCAGTGGCTACACCTTC	CASSDRGRSGYTF
TRBJ2-1	-	TRBV4-1	few	TGCGCCAGCAGCCAAGGGACGGGGAACTACAATGAGCAGTTCTTC	CASSQGTGNYNEQFF
TRBJ2-3	TRBD2	TRBV11-3	-	TGTGCCAGCAGCTGGACGGGGGGTCGCACAGATACGCAGTATTTT	CASSWTGGRTDTQYF
TRBJ2-4	-	TRBV7-9	once	TGTGCCAGCAGCTTAGGAGGGCTTGCCAAAAACATTCAGTACTTC	CASSLGGLAKNIQYF
TRBJ1-2	TRBD1	TRBV5-6	medium-sized	TGTGCCAGCAGCTTGCGAGGGGGCGCTTATGGCTACACCTTC	CASSLRGGAYGYTF
TRBJ1-1	-	TRBV3-1/TRBV3-2	-	TGTGCCAGCAGCCAAGCCGGCGGGGCTGAAGCTTTCTTT	CASSQAGGAEAFF
TRBJ2-7	TRBD2	TRBV10-2	-	TGCGCCAGCAGTCCCGGACTAGGGCCCTACGAGCAGTACTTC	CASSPGLGPYEQYF
TRBJ2-1	TRBD2	TRBV24-1	-	TGTGCCACCAGTGTTGGACTAGCGGGGGGTGAGCAGTTCTTC	CATSVGLAGGEQFF
TRBJ1-3	-	TRBV6-1	once	TGTGCCACGAGTGGAGGGTGGGACACCATATATTTT	CATSGGWDTIYF
TRBJ2-5	-	TRBV5-1	few	TGCGCCGGCCAAACGCGTCCGGGAAGAGGCGAGACCCAGTACTTC	CAGQTRPGRGETQYF
TRBJ1-1	-	TRBV30	-	TGTGCCTGGAGCCGGAATATGAACACTGAAGCTTTCTTT	CAWSRNMNTEAFF
TRBJ2-7	-	TRBV5-1	-	TGCGCCAGCAGCTGGGACAAAGCCTACGAGCAGTACTTC	CASSWDKAYEQYF